These 9 T cell receptor beta chains share one sample of origin, sequenced in a study of glioma-infiltrating T cells after dendritic cell vaccination (dated by TCRdb to about 2016). Libraries were built with the immunoSEQ multiplex PCR assay. This is the immuneACCESS table as TCRdb keeps it, with only in-frame sequences that have V and J called. A part of the clones is gone; compared with another copy, unresolved V genes explain less than half, and the rest is unexplained. For this sample there are tens of thousands of clones; about nine tenths appear just once. Of the sample, around a sixth falls within the top ten clones. This material consisted of blood, taken before dendritic cell vaccination. The receptors shown here come from a human donor with glioblastoma.

The V call is TRBV6-5, the J call TRBJ1-4; 12 nucleotides agree with TRBD1. Germline CDR1 reads MNHEY; CDR2 reads SVGAGI. The CDR3 is made up of 15 amino acids. Trimming cost V 6 bases and J 8 bases; bases outside gene matches: 7. The chain's CDR3 is CASSQGQGAFEKLFF. DNA for the CDR3: TGTGCCAGCAGCCAGGGACAGGGGGCTTTCGAAAAACTGTTTTTT.

This clone was detected once. The chain carries TRBV23-1 and TRBJ1-5; unclear D gene. TRBV23-1 is designated an ORF whose function remains uncertain. The CDR3 has 17 residues. V was pared by 0 bases and J by 2 bases, with 14 bases between. The DNA for the CDR3 is TGCGCCAGCAGTCAATCTAGTTGGTTGGTCGGCAATCAGCCCCAGCATTTT. Translated: CASSQSSWLVGNQPQHF.

This clone has just one count. In nucleotides, the CDR3 is TGTGCCAGTAGTATAGGTTCGGGCGGGGGATCCTACGAGCAGTACTTC. This translates into CASSIGSGGGSYEQYF. The V call is TRBV19, the J call TRBJ2-7, with 7 bases aligning to TRBD2. The CDR3 is 16 residues long. Germline lookup yields CDR1 LNHDA and CDR2 SQIVND (reference sequence). Trimming took 1 base from V and 1 from J; bases not matched to a gene: 7.

This clone came up a few times. The V gene is TRBV19, the J gene TRBJ2-5; D not resolved. V lost 3 bases and J 2 bases, leaving 19 bases between the germline ends. The CDR3 extends over 17 amino acids. From germline, CDR1 is LNHDA and CDR2 SQIVND (reference sequence). This CDR3 reads CASSIFPPNTVQETQYF. The CDR3 nucleotides read TGTGCCAGTAGTATTTTCCCACCCAATACAGTGCAAGAGACCCAGTACTTC.

This chain links TRBV10-3 with TRBJ2-7; the match to TRBD2 covers 8 bases. Trimming cost V 1 base and J 0 bases; bases outside gene matches: 2. The CDR3 runs to 15 residues. Germline V CDR1 and CDR2: ENHRY, SYGVKD. The CDR3 is CAISELTSASYEQYF. Here the CDR3 DNA reads TGTGCCATCAGTGAGTTGACTAGCGCCTCCTACGAGCAGTACTTC.

The V gene is TRBV20-1, the J gene TRBJ1-4; maybe TRBD1 (5 bases). The germline V gene encodes CDR1 DFQATT and CDR2 SNEGSKA (reference sequence). There are 11 residues in the CDR3. V lost 7 bases to trimming and J lost 8 bases, with 11 bases between them. CDR3 in amino acids: CSVPQGEKLFF. The CDR3 region has the DNA TGCAGTGTGCCCCAGGGAGAAAAACTGTTTTTT.

Only a few counts were recorded for this clone. The chain recombines TRBV29-1 with TRBJ2-1, with 7 positions matching TRBD2. Germline trimming cut 4 bases from V and 6 bases from J; bases unmatched to any gene: 15. This CDR3 region has 16 residues. Germline loops: CDR1 SQVTM, CDR2 ANQGSEA. The CDR3 region is CSVVGGGGLNPNEQFF. CDR3 in DNA: TGCAGCGTTGTGGGCGGCGGGGGACTAAACCCCAATGAGCAGTTCTTC.

The V call is TRBV5-3, the J call TRBJ2-2, with 8 bases fitting TRBD1. TRBV5-3 is an ORF, with its function uncertain. The CDR3 covers 16 residues. J was trimmed by 0 bases and V by 4 bases; bases with no gene match: 5. The CDR3 here is CARSLGQGSNTGELFF. The DNA of the CDR3 is TGTGCCAGAAGCCTCGGACAGGGATCGAACACCGGGGAGCTGTTTTTT.

V usage is TRBV4-1 and J usage is TRBJ2-3, with 12 bases that match TRBD2. V gave up 4 bases and J gave up 1 base; unmatched junction bases: 0. The CDR3 sequence is 15 residues long. Germline V CDR1 and CDR2: MGHRA, YSYEKL. DNA for the CDR3: TGCGCCAGCAGCCGGACTAGCGGGGGCACAGATACGCAGTATTTT. Encoded protein: CASSRTSGGTDTQYF.